The following is a T cell receptor beta chain sequence with its context. This sequence may be a read error, since a much larger clone differs from it by one base. Time point denoted: newly diagnosed GD, antithyroid drugs for less than 3 months. Extracted PBMC RNA gave rise to the TCR library. From each patient, around 9 milliliters of peripheral blood was drawn and collected into an EDTA anticoagulant tube. Arm-PCR of CDR3 regions with iRepertoire HTBI primers generated TCR beta libraries. TCRdb passed the multiplex PCR reads through MiXCR, listing each CDR3 protein once. Of a few hundred thousand distinct CDR3 sequences listed, approximately 15% are singletons. V lost 5 bases and J lost 4; bases outside the gene matches: 6. Germline loops: CDR1 SGHAT, CDR2 FQNNGV. The CDR3 extends over 14 amino acids. This record comes from a study of regulatory T cells in long-lasting Graves disease. These data are also associated with another study on T cells in Graves' hyperthyroidism and ophthalmopathy.

Here the sequenced sample was peripheral blood mononuclear cells (PBMCs), taken at new diagnosis, from a patient treated with antithyroid drugs. The J gene is TRBJ2-5, the V gene TRBV11-2; 8 bases agree with TRBD1. The TCR originated in a man between 40 and 49 years old with Graves disease. In nucleotides, the CDR3 is TGTGCCAGCAGCCGGACAGGGTTTAGAGAGACCCAGTACTTC. Its translation is CASSRTGFRETQYF.